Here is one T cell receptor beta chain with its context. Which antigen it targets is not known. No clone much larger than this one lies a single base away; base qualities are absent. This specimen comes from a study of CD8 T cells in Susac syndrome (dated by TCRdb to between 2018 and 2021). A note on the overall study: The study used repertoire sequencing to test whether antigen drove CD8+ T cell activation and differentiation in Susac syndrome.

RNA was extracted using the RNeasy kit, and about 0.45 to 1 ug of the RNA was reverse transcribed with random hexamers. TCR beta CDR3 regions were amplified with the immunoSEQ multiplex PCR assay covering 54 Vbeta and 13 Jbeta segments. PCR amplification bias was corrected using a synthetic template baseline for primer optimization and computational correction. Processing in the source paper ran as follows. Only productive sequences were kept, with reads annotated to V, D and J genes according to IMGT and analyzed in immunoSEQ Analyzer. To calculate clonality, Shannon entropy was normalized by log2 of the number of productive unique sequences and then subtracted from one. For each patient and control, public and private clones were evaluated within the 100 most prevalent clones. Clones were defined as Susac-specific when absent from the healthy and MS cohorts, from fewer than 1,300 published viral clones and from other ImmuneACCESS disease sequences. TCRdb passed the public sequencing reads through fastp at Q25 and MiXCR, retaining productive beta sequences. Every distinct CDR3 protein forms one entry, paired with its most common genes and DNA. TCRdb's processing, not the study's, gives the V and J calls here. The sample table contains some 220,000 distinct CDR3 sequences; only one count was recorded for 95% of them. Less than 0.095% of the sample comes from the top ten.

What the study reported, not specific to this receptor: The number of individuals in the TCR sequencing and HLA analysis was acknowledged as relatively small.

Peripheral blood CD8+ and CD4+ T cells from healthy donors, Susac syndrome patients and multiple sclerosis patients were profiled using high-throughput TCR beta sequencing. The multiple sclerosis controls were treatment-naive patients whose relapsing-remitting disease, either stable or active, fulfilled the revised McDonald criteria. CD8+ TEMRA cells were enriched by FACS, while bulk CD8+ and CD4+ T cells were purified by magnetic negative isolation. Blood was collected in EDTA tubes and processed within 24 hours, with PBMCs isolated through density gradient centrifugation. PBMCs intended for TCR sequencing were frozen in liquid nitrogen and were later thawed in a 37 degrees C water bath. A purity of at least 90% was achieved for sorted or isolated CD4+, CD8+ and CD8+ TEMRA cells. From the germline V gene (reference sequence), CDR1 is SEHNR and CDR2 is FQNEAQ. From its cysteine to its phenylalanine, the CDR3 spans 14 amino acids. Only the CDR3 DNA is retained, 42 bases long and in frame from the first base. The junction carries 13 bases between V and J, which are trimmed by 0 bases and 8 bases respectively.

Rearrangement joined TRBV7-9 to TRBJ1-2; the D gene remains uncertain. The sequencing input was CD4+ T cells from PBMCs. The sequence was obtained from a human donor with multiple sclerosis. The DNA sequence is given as TGTGCCAGCAGCTTAGCAGGGTTGAGCTACGGCTACACCTTC. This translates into CASSLAGLSYGYTF. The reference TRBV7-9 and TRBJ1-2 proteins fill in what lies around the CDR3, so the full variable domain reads DTGVSQNPRHKITKRGQNVTFRCDPISEHNRLYWYRQTLGQGPEFLTYFQNEAQLEKSRLLSDRFSAERPKGSFSTLEIQRTEQGDSAMYLCASSLAGLSYGYTFGSGTRLTVV.